This TCR beta chain was recovered during a study of blood T cell repertoires in COVID-19. Whole-study context: T cells, B-cell-depleted T cells, or PBMCs provided the cDNA or gDNA that served as material.

As processed by the authors: Nucleated cell counts were estimated from reference gene primer amplification. Profiled with immunoSEQ multiplex PCR; TCRdb holds only in-frame clones, not every one. V, J and clone size are taken as reported in that table, and D and trimming were inferred from the DNA itself. The sample carries 150,000 to 200,000 clones, 80% to 85% recorded once. V was trimmed by 9 bases and J by 5 bases, leaving 19 bases between them. This CDR3 comprises 14 residues. From germline, CDR1 is LNHDA and CDR2 SQIVND (reference sequence). The clonotype originates from a woman aged 65 to 85 with COVID-19, enrolled during active disease. The sample was peripheral blood. The V call is TRBV19, the J call TRBJ1-2; D is ambiguous. The CDR3 loop is CASHGDVREYGYTF. CDR3 sequence (DNA): TGTGCCAGCCACGGTGACGTGAGGGAGTATGGCTACACCTTC.